One sample yielded the 25 T cell receptor beta chains listed below, sequenced in a study of T cell repertoires in cytomegalovirus infection. TCRdb redid the calling of the reads with MiXCR, one entry per CDR3 protein. This table holds 200,000 or so distinct CDR3 sequences, roughly 28% found once. The specimen sequenced was PBMCs. These receptors were taken from a human donor in good health (CMV status not recorded). Some clones in this sample may be carry-over from other donors' samples.

The rearrangement uses TRBV18 and TRBJ1-4; no clear D. The CDR3 totals 13 residues. Trimming took 3 bases from V and 6 from J, leaving 8 bases between them. Germline V gene lookup returns CDR1 KGHSH and CDR2 LQKENI. DNA for the CDR3: TGTGCCAGCTCACCTAAGGAGGATGAAAAACTGTTTTTT. It is translated as CASSPKEDEKLFF.

The V call is TRBV12-3 or TRBV12-4, the J call TRBJ2-2, with 12 bases fitting TRBD2. The CDR3 loop spans 14 amino acids. The CDR3 nucleotides are TGTGCGGGTTCTAGCGGGGGGGCCAACGGGGAGCTGTTTTTT. Translating it yields CAGSSGGANGELFF.

This chain links TRBV2 with TRBJ1-2; D gene uncertain. This CDR3 has 12 residues. The V and J ends lost 3 bases and 4 bases respectively, with 6 bases between them. Germline values: CDR1 SNHLY, CDR2 FYNNEI. CDR3 protein: CASSEEGYGYTF. Here the CDR3 DNA reads TGTGCCAGCAGTGAGGAGGGCTATGGCTACACCTTC.

The V and J genes are TRBV5-1 and TRBJ2-5; D perhaps matches TRBD1 (5 bases). The V gene lost 4 bases and the J gene lost 3 bases, with 19 bases spanning the gap. Germline CDR1 and CDR2: SGHRS and YFSETQ. This CDR3 spans 16 amino acids. CDR3: CASSARATEGKETQYF. In DNA, the CDR3 is TGCGCCAGCAGCGCCAGGGCGACCGAAGGAAAAGAGACCCAGTACTTC. Supplemented by reference TRBV5-1 and TRBJ2-5, the full variable domain reads KAGVTQTPRYLIKTRGQQVTLSCSPISGHRSVSWYQQTPGQGLQFLFEYFSETQRNKGNFPGRFSGRQFSNSRSEMNVSTLELGDSALYLCASSARATEGKETQYFGPGTRLLVL.

The J gene is TRBJ2-2, the V gene TRBV5-4; TRBD2 agrees at 8 bases. The CDR3 runs 17 residues. Germline-derived CDR1 and CDR2 are SGHNT and YYREEE (reference sequence). The trim removed 0 bases at V and 4 bases at J, leaving 8 bases unmatched. CDR3 DNA sequence: TGTGCCAGCAGCTTGGCCAGGCGGGGGGCCCTCACCGGGGAGCTGTTTTTT. Protein sequence: CASSLARRGALTGELFF. Filled out from reference TRBV5-4 and TRBJ2-2, the complete variable domain reads ETGVTQSPTHLIKTRGQQVTLRCSSQSGHNTVSWYQQALGQGPQFIFQYYREEENGRGNFPPRFSGLQFPNYSSELNVNALELDDSALYLCASSLARRGALTGELFFGEGSRLTVL.

The V call is TRBV20-1, the J call TRBJ2-3; D might be TRBD2 (6 bases). The CDR3 is 17 amino acids. CDR1 is DFQATT, CDR2 SNEGSKA, per germline (reference sequence). V lost 0 bases and J lost 1, with 17 bases in between. The chain's CDR3 is CSARDSGRGSGTDTQYF. The CDR3 nucleotides are TGCAGTGCTAGAGATTCGGGTCGGGGGTCAGGCACAGATACGCAGTATTTT.

There are many counts of this clonotype. This chain connects TRBV7-2 to TRBJ2-6, with TRBD1 identical over 9 bases. Per the germline V gene, CDR1 is SGHTA and CDR2 is FQGNSA. The CDR3 runs to 18 residues. V trimming: 3 bases; J trimming: 1 base; junction bases outside the gene matches: 7. The CDR3 sequence: CASSFNRGRRSGANVLTF. DNA of the CDR3: TGTGCCAGCAGCTTTAACAGGGGGCGCAGATCTGGGGCCAACGTCCTGACTTTC. Looking up the rest from reference TRBV7-2 and TRBJ2-6 gives the full variable domain: GAGVSQSPSNKVTEKGKDVELRCDPISGHTALYWYRQSLGQGLEFLIYFQGNSAPDKSGLPSDRFSAERTGGSVSTLTIQRTQQEDSAVYLCASSFNRGRRSGANVLTFGAGSRLTVL.

The chain links TRBV5-1 to TRBJ2-7; D not certain. The CDR3 consists of 14 residues. Germline V CDR1 and CDR2: SGHRS, YFSETQ. V was cut by 4 bases and J by 7 bases, with 18 bases left in between. This CDR3 reads CASSLGRQAEEQYF. CDR3 DNA sequence: TGCGCCAGCAGCCTTGGACGGCAGGCAGAGGAGCAGTACTTC.

The chain employs TRBV18 and TRBJ1-4; D remains ambiguous. V lost 2 bases and J 0 bases, leaving 16 bases between the germline ends. The germline gives CDR1 KGHSH, CDR2 LQKENI. CDR3 length: 18 amino acids. The CDR3 nucleotides read TGTGCCAGCTCACCAATCTTTTCTGGGTTTACAACTAATGAAAAACTGTTTTTT. Its protein product is CASSPIFSGFTTNEKLFF.

In its sample, this clonotype was seen a few times. V gene TRBV7-8 combines with J gene TRBJ1-1, with a weak D call TRBD1 (6 bases). Per the germline V gene, CDR1 is SGHVS and CDR2 is FQNEAQ. The CDR3 totals 13 residues. Between the trimmed V and J ends, which lost 2 bases and 8 bases, there was a span of 12 bases. This chain's CDR3 is CASSLIEQGEAFF. The CDR3 DNA reads as TGTGCCAGCAGCTTAATTGAACAGGGAGAAGCTTTCTTT.

This clonotype was picked up a small number of times. The chain links TRBV28 to TRBJ1-2, with TRBD1 matching over 8 bases. J lost 7 bases, V lost 5 bases, and 9 bases had no gene match. Looked up from germline, CDR1 is MDHEN and CDR2 is SYDVKM. CDR3 length equals 14 residues. The CDR3 coding sequence is TGTGCCAGCAGTCCGGGGACAGGAATGAGTGGCTACACCTTC. Amino acids: CASSPGTGMSGYTF.

This clonotype was found a few times. The rearrangement uses TRBV20-1 and TRBJ1-2, with TRBD1 as a possible D gene (5 bases). The CDR3 sequence is 14 residues long. V dropped 0 bases and J dropped 4 bases, with 12 bases sitting between them. CDR1 and CDR2 (germline): DFQATT, SNEGSKA (reference sequence). The DNA for the CDR3 is TGCAGTGCTAGAGATGGGACGAGCCCCTATGGCTACACCTTC. It encodes CSARDGTSPYGYTF.

The chain employs TRBV5-1 and TRBJ2-1; D unresolved. This CDR3 has 14 residues. Germline CDR1 and CDR2: SGHRS and YFSETQ. Trimming took 4 bases from V and 3 from J, leaving 11 bases between them. The CDR3 spells CASSVDHLYNEQFF. CDR3 DNA: TGCGCCAGCAGCGTGGACCACCTCTACAATGAGCAGTTCTTC.

The J gene is TRBJ2-7, the V gene TRBV7-2; 10 nucleotides align to TRBD1. V trimming: 0 bases; J trimming: 2 bases; junction bases outside the gene matches: 1. Germline CDR1 reads SGHTA; CDR2 reads FQGNSA. This CDR3 comprises 15 residues. Here the CDR3 DNA reads TGTGCCAGCAGCTTAGCGGGGACAGGGGCCTACGAGCAGTACTTC. Translation gives CASSLAGTGAYEQYF.

This clonotype was recorded many times. The rearrangement joins TRBV12-5 to TRBJ2-3; D is undetermined. The CDR3 has 15 amino acids. Germline CDR1 and CDR2: LGHNT and FRNRAP. Between the trimmed V and J ends, which lost 5 bases and 1 base, there was a span of 13 bases. The CDR3 reads CASGNRNRGTDTQYF. The CDR3 DNA sequence: TGTGCTAGTGGTAACAGAAACAGAGGCACAGATACGCAGTATTTT.

This clonotype was detected a few times. The V call is TRBV7-8, the J call TRBJ2-5; D is undetermined. Germline V gene sequence: CDR1 SGHVS, CDR2 FQNEAQ. The CDR3 is made up of 12 amino acids. Trimming left V 2 bases short and J 5 bases short, with 6 bases between. The CDR3 loop reads CASSLNEETQYF. In DNA form, the CDR3 reads TGTGCCAGCAGCTTAAACGAGGAGACCCAGTACTTC.

V and J are TRBV4-2 and TRBJ1-2, with TRBD1 matching over 8 bases. V dropped 3 bases and J dropped 6; count of bases not matched to a gene: 6. The germline V gene encodes CDR1 LGHNA and CDR2 YNFKEQ. This CDR3 comprises 14 residues. The DNA of the CDR3 is TGTGCCAGCAGCCAGATGGGACAGGAGAATGGCTACACCTTC. It is translated as CASSQMGQENGYTF.

This clonotype was detected only a few times. This sequence joins TRBV11-1 and TRBJ2-2; no clear D. With 4 bases removed from V and 7 bases from J, the gap between germline ends came to 10 bases. The CDR3 loop spans 13 amino acids. Germline CDR1 SGHAT, CDR2 FQDESV (reference sequence). This chain's CDR3 is CASSSSMGGELFF. CDR3 DNA: TGTGCCAGCAGCTCTTCGATGGGCGGGGAGCTGTTTTTT.

This clonotype was found a few times. The chain links TRBV19 to TRBJ1-1, with 7 bases fitting TRBD1. This CDR3 is built from 15 residues. V shed 4 bases and J 4 bases; nucleotides not matched to a gene: 9. Germline CDR1 and CDR2: LNHDA and SQIVND (reference sequence). DNA for the CDR3: TGTGCCAGTAGTACAGGACAGGCCGGGGTCACTGAAGCTTTCTTT. Protein sequence: CASSTGQAGVTEAFF. Supplemented by reference TRBV19 and TRBJ1-1, the full variable domain reads DGGITQSPKYLFRKEGQNVTLSCEQNLNHDAMYWYRQDPGQGLRLIYYSQIVNDFQKGDIAEGYSVSREKKESFPLTVTSAQKNPTAFYLCASSTGQAGVTEAFFGQGTRLTVV.

The chain has TRBV7-8 and TRBJ1-2, with 9 bases that match TRBD1. Germline V gene sequence: CDR1 SGHVS, CDR2 FQNEAQ. Trimming took 4 bases from V and 8 from J; bases not matched to a gene: 8. The CDR3 runs 14 residues. As DNA, the CDR3 is TGTGCCAGCAGCTCGGTGACAGGGGGGGAAGGCTACACCTTC. It codes for CASSSVTGGEGYTF.

The chain couples TRBV6-1 to TRBJ2-1; 12 bases align to TRBD1. There are 17 residues in the CDR3. Germline V CDR1 and CDR2: MNHNS, SASEGT. J gave up 8 bases and V 5 bases, and 13 bases lay outside the gene matches. CDR3 sequence reads: CASSTRDRGRWVDEQFF. CDR3 DNA sequence: TGTGCCAGCAGTACACGGGACAGGGGGCGTTGGGTAGATGAGCAGTTCTTC.

The V and J genes are TRBV5-1 and TRBJ2-4; D may be TRBD1 (6 bases). Germline CDR1 and CDR2: SGHRS and YFSETQ. The CDR3 is 12 amino acids. Trimming removed 1 base from V and 8 bases from J, with 7 bases in between. DNA of the CDR3: TGCGCCAGCAGCTTGAACAGGGACATTCAGTACTTC. Residues: CASSLNRDIQYF.

This clonotype came up many times. The V gene is TRBV7-2, the J gene TRBJ2-3; D remains ambiguous. The CDR3 loop spans 15 amino acids. Trimming left V 1 base short and J 7 bases short, with 15 bases between. Germline V gene data show CDR1 as SGHTA and CDR2 as FQGNSA. The DNA of the CDR3 is TGTGCCAGCAGCTTAGGGCGGCCCCCTGCAAATACGCAGTATTTT. Translated: CASSLGRPPANTQYF.

This chain uses TRBV5-6 with TRBJ2-1, with D perhaps matching TRBD2 (6 bases). V was clipped by 0 bases and J by 4 bases, with 17 bases between them. Germline loops: CDR1 SGHDT, CDR2 YYEEEE. CDR3 size: 17 residues. The chain's CDR3 is CASSLGAGTLLYNEQFF. Written as DNA, the CDR3 is TGTGCCAGCAGCTTGGGAGCCGGGACTTTACTTTACAATGAGCAGTTCTTC.

This clonotype is a singleton in its sample. V is TRBV13 and J is TRBJ2-1, with D unclear. From germline, CDR1 is PRHDT and CDR2 FYEKMQ (reference sequence). V was cut by 5 bases and J by 3 bases, with 11 bases left in between. The CDR3 runs to 14 residues. The CDR3 bases are TGTGCCAGCAGCCCCTCGGGTCGCTACAATGAGCAGTTCTTC. It translates to CASSPSGRYNEQFF.